This T cell receptor beta chain was retrieved from a study of regulatory T cells in long-lasting Graves disease. Documented time point: newly diagnosed GD, antithyroid drugs for less than 3 months. With RNA extracted from PBMCs as input, the TCR library was made. This clonotype was observed a handful of times. The authors built TCR beta libraries using iRepertoire HTBI primers and Arm-PCR of CDR3 regions. TCRdb re-called the multiplex PCR reads through MiXCR, storing one row per CDR3 protein. This sample yields 500,000 or so distinct CDR3 sequences, of which about 17% are seen a single time; 9% to 15% belongs to the top ten. Germline CDR1 and CDR2: MNHEY and SMNVEV (reference sequence). V was shortened by 3 bases and J by 3 bases, with 11 bases between the two germline ends. The CDR3 contains 14 residues. This same sample was also part of a study on T cells in Graves' hyperthyroidism and ophthalmopathy.

This TCR was sampled from a man in his forties with Graves disease. This specimen consisted of peripheral blood mononuclear cells (PBMCs), obtained at new diagnosis, from a patient treated with antithyroid drugs. The J gene is TRBJ1-2, the V gene TRBV27; D unresolved. CDR3 in amino acids: CASSFSPGDYGYTF. CDR3 DNA: TGTGCCAGCAGTTTCTCACCTGGGGACTATGGCTACACCTTC.